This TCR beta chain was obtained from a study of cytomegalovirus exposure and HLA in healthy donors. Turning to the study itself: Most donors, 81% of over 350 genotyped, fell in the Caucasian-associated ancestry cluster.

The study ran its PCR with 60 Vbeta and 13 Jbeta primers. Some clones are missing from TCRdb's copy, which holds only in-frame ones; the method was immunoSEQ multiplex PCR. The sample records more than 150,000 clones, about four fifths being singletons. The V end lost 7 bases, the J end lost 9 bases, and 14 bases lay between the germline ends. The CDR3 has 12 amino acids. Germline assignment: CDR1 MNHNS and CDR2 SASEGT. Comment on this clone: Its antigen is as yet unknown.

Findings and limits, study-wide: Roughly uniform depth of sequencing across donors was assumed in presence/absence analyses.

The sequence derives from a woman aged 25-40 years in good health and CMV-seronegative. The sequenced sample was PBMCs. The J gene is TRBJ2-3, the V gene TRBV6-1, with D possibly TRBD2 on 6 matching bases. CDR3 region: CASTLGTGTQYF. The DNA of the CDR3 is TGTGCCAGCACCCTGGGGACTGGGACGCAGTATTTT.